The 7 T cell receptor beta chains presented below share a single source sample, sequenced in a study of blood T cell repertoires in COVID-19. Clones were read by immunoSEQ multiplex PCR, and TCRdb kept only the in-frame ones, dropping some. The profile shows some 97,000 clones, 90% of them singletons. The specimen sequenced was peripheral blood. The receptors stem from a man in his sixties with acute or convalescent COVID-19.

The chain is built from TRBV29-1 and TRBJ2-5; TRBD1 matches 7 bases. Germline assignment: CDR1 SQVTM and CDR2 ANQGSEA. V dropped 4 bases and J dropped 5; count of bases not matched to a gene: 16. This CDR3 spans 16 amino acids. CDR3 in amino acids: CSVVGPGTVSIETQYF. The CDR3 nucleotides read TGCAGCGTTGTAGGCCCCGGGACAGTCAGCATTGAGACCCAGTACTTC.

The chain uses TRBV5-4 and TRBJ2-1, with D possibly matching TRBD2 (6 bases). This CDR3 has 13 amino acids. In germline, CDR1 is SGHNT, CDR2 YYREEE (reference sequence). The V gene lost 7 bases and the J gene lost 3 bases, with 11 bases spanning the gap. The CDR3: CASGRDGYNEQFF. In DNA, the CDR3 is TGTGCCAGCGGGCGGGACGGCTACAATGAGCAGTTCTTC.

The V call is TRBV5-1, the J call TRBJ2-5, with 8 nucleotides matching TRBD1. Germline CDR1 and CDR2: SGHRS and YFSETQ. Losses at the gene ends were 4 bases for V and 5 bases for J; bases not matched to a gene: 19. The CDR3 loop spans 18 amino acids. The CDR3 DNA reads TGCGCCAGCAGCCCCTGGACCCCCCGGACAGGGAAGTGGGAGACCCAGTACTTC. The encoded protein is CASSPWTPRTGKWETQYF.

The CDR3 region is CATSRDRLGQGTNQPQHF. The DNA for the CDR3 is TGTGCCACCAGCAGAGATCGGCTTGGACAGGGGACCAATCAGCCCCAGCATTTT. The chain combines TRBV15 with TRBJ1-5, with 9 nucleotides matching TRBD1. Germline values: CDR1 LNHNV, CDR2 YYDKDF (reference sequence). The CDR3 contains 18 residues. V shed 0 bases and J 3 bases; nucleotides not matched to a gene: 9.

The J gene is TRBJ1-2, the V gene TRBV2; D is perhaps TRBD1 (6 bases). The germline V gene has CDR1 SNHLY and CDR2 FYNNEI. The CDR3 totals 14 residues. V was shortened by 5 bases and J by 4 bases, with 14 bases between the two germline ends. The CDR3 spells CASSYTGNGYGYTF. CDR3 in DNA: TGTGCCAGCAGTTATACAGGGAACGGCTATGGCTACACCTTC.

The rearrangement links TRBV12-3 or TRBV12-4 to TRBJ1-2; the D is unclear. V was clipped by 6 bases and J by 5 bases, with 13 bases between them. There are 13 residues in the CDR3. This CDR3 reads CASSPLTGYGYTF. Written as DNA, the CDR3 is TGTGCCAGCAGCCCCCTCACCGGGTATGGCTACACCTTC.

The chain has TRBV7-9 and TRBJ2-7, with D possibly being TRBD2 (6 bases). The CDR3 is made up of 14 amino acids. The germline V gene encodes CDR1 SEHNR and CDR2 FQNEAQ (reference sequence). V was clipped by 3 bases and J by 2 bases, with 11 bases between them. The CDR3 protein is CASSLRDRTYEQYF. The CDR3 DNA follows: TGTGCCAGCAGCTTGCGGGACCGAACCTACGAGCAGTACTTC.